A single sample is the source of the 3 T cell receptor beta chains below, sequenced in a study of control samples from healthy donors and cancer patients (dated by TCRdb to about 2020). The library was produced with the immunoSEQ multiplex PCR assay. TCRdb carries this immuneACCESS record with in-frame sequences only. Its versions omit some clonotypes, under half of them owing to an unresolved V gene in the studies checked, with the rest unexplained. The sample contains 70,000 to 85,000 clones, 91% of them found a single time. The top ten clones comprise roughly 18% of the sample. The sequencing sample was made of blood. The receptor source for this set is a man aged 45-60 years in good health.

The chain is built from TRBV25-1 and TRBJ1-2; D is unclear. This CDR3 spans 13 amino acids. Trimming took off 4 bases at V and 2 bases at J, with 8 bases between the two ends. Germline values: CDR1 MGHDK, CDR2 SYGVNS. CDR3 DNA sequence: TGTGCCAGCAGTGTGGGCAGGAACTATGGCTACACCTTC. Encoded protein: CASSVGRNYGYTF.

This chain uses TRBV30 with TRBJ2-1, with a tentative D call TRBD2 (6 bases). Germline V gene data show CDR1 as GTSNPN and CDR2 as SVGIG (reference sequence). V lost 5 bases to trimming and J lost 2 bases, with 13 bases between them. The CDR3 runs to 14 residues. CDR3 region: CAWRRGTPYNEQFF. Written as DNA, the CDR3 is TGTGCCTGGCGCCGAGGGACTCCCTACAATGAGCAGTTCTTC.

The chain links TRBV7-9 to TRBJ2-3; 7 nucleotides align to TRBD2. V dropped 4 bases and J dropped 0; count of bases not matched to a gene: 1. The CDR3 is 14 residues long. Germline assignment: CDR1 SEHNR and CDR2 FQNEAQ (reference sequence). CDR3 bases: TGTGCCAGCAGCTCAGCGGGGAGCACAGATACGCAGTATTTT. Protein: CASSSAGSTDTQYF.